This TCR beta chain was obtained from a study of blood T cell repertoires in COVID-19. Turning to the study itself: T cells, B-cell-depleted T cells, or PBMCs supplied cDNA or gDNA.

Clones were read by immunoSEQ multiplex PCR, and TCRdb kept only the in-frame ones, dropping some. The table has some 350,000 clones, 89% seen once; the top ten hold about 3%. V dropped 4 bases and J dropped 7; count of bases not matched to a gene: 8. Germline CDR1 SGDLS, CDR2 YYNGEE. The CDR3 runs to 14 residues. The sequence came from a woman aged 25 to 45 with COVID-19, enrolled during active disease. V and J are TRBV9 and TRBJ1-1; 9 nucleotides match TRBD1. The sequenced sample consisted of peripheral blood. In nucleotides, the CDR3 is TGTGCCAGCAGCCCTCTTCCGGACAGGGGTGAAGCTTTCTTT. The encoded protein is CASSPLPDRGEAFF.